The T cell receptor beta chain under discussion was sequenced for a study of blood T cells in healthy people across ages. This clonotype was seen a few times. This could be a read error, since a much larger clone is one nucleotide away. Donors each provided roughly 11 milliliters of peripheral blood. Germline V gene sequence: CDR1 SGHDN, CDR2 FVKESK. This CDR3 has 12 residues. Trimming took off 1 base at V and 10 bases at J, with 10 bases between the two ends. For the second PCR, which ran for roughly 6 to 12 cycles, a sample-barcoded 5' primer and a J-beta primer mix were used. TCRdb reprocessed the 5' RACE reads with MiXCR, giving one entry per CDR3 protein. The repertoire holds approximately 700,000 distinct CDR3 sequences, with 32% as singletons.

The clonotype comes from a woman over 75 in good health. Sequenced sample: blood. The chain recombines TRBV14 with TRBJ1-2; no clear D gene. DNA for the CDR3: TGTGCCAGCAGCCAAGGACGGCCTACCTACACCTTC. Translating gives CASSQGRPTYTF. Supplemented by reference TRBV14 and TRBJ1-2, the full variable domain reads EAGVTQFPSHSVIEKGQTVTLRCDPISGHDNLYWYRRVMGKEIKFLLHFVKESKQDESGMPNNRFLAERTGGTYSTLKVQPAELEDSGVYFCASSQGRPTYTFGSGTRLTVV.